The clone carrying this TCR beta chain was observed once. The record originates from a study of blood T cell repertoires in COVID-19. Overall study: Donors in the United States, Italy and Spain gave samples during acute or convalescent COVID-19. PBMCs, B-cell-depleted T cells, or T cells were the source of the cDNA or gDNA that made up the material.

Per the original methods: Estimated nucleated cell counts came from reference gene primer amplification. The assay was immunoSEQ multiplex PCR, and TCRdb's table has in-frame clones only and misses some. The V and J calls and the clone size are those of that table, but D and trimming were determined from the DNA. The table records about 55,000 clones, around 80% of them present only once. The sequence came from a human donor in a cohort sampled during active or convalescent COVID-19. Sequenced: peripheral blood.

In DNA form, the CDR3 reads TGTGCCAGCAGCGACCGGACAGGGGCGGAAGGCTACACCTTC. It yields the protein CASSDRTGAEGYTF. The genes are TRBV3-1 (or the pseudogene TRBV3-2) and TRBJ1-2; TRBD1 aligns across 9 bases. In germline, CDR1 is LGHDT, CDR2 YNNKEL (reference sequence). There are 14 residues in the CDR3. Trimming at V came to 5 bases and at J to 8 bases, leaving 9 bases not matched to a gene.